These T cell receptor beta chains were read from a single sample in a study of blood T cell repertoires in COVID-19. The assay was immunoSEQ multiplex PCR, and TCRdb's table has in-frame clones only and misses some. The table shows some 320,000 clones, with approximately 87% occurring only once. The specimen sequenced was PBMCs or T cells enriched from blood (not recorded which). The receptors derive from a woman in her twenties or thirties who had recovered from COVID-19. Both conserved end residues are part of each CDR3. A D gene is named only where the DNA matches it firmly. Clone size appears in some rows only: once, few, many, or a class for an expanded clone.

size: -; D: -; J: TRBJ2-3; V: TRBV6-5; CDR3: CASMARGDTQYF; DNA: TGTGCCAGCATGGCAAGGGGAGATACGCAGTATTTT
size: -; D: -; J: TRBJ1-1; V: TRBV29-1; CDR3: CSVERRGNTEAFF; DNA: TGCAGCGTTGAAAGGAGGGGGAACACTGAAGCTTTCTTT
size: -; D: TRBD2; J: TRBJ2-2; V: TRBV7-3; CDR3: CASSLGLAGASGELFF; DNA: TGTGCCAGCAGCTTAGGGCTAGCGGGGGCCTCAGGGGAGCTGTTTTTT
size: -; D: -; J: TRBJ1-1; V: TRBV5-4; CDR3: CASSFQGEAFF; DNA: TGTGCCAGCAGCTTCCAGGGTGAAGCTTTCTTT
size: -; D: TRBD1; J: TRBJ2-1; V: TRBV7-3; CDR3: CASSSTGVSSYNEQFF; DNA: TGTGCCAGCAGCTCGACAGGGGTTAGCTCCTACAATGAGCAGTTCTTC
size: -; D: TRBD1; J: TRBJ1-6; V: TRBV19; CDR3: CASSIQHRGRFNSPLHF; DNA: TGTGCCAGTAGTATTCAACACAGGGGGCGGTTTAACTCACCCCTCCACTTT
size: once; D: -; J: TRBJ2-3; V: TRBV19; CDR3: CASSTQSDTQYF; DNA: TGTGCCAGTAGTACCCAATCCGATACGCAGTATTTT
size: -; D: TRBD1; J: TRBJ1-4; V: TRBV12-3/TRBV12-4; CDR3: CASSGGQFEKLFF; DNA: TGTGCCAGCAGCGGGGGACAGTTTGAAAAACTGTTTTTT
size: -; D: -; J: TRBJ2-7; V: TRBV5-6; CDR3: CASSLDRSYEQYF; DNA: TGTGCCAGCAGCCTTGACAGGTCCTACGAGCAGTACTTC
size: few; D: -; J: TRBJ2-2; V: TRBV7-2; CDR3: CASSPGLWGGELFF; DNA: TGTGCCAGCAGTCCGGGACTCTGGGGCGGGGAGCTGTTTTTT
size: -; D: -; J: TRBJ1-5; V: TRBV19; CDR3: CASSISPQGGNQPQHF; DNA: TGTGCCAGTAGTATTTCCCCGCAGGGTGGCAATCAGCCCCAGCATTTT
size: -; D: -; J: TRBJ2-6; V: TRBV7-9; CDR3: CASSERRISGANVLTF; DNA: TGTGCCAGCAGCGAGCGACGGATCTCTGGGGCCAACGTCCTGACTTTC
size: -; D: -; J: TRBJ1-1; V: TRBV6-1; CDR3: CASSEHGGRFTEAFF; DNA: TGTGCCAGCAGTGAACACGGGGGAAGGTTCACTGAAGCTTTCTTT
size: -; D: TRBD2; J: TRBJ2-3; V: TRBV10-1; CDR3: CASSDSSGGDFTDTQYF; DNA: TGCGCCAGCAGTGATTCTAGCGGGGGGGACTTCACAGATACGCAGTATTTT